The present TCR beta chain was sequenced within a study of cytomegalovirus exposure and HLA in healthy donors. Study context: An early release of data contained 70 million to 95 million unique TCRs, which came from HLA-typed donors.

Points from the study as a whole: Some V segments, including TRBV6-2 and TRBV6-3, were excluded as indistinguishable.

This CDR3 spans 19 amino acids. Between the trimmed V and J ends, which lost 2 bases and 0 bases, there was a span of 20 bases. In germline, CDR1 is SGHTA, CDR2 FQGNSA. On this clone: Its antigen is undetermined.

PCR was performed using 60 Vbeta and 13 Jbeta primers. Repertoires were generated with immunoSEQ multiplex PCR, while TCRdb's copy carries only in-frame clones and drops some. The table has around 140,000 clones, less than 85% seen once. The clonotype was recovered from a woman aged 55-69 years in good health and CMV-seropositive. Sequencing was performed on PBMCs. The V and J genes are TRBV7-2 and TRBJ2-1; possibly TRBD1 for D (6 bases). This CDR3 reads CASSLLSRGIFSSYNEQFF. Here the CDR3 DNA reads TGTGCCAGCAGCTTACTCTCCAGGGGAATTTTTAGCTCCTACAATGAGCAGTTCTTC.